This TCR beta chain was identified in a study of OX40 agonist ivuxolimab in advanced cancers. Germline V lookup: CDR1 SEHNR, CDR2 FQNEAQ (reference sequence). Trimming cost V 1 base and J 2 bases; bases outside gene matches: 2. The CDR3 is 16 residues long. Clones were read by immunoSEQ multiplex PCR, and TCRdb kept only the in-frame ones, dropping some. The sample yields tens of thousands of clones, about 81% seen once. This receptor was obtained from an adult with an advanced solid tumor such as melanoma, head and neck, liver or kidney cancer. Sequenced here: CD4+ or CD8+ T cells sorted from blood, sampled in a trial of the OX40 agonist ivuxolimab. The chain links TRBV7-9 to TRBJ1-4; 9 positions agree with TRBD1. CDR3 amino acids: CASSLDRGPTNEKLFF. CDR3 in DNA: TGTGCCAGCAGCTTAGACAGGGGGCCCACTAATGAAAAACTGTTTTTT.